This T cell receptor beta chain was sequenced for a study of identifying expanded T cells in peripheral blood. Sequencing was performed with immunoSEQ multiplex PCR; in TCRdb, only in-frame clones are kept and a portion is missing. In the table there are some 81,000 clones, 84% of which are singletons. No infections or other immune events were documented during collection. The CDR3 has 16 amino acids. The germline CDR1 and CDR2 sequences are SEHNR and FQNEAQ (reference sequence). Trimming removed 1 base from V and 0 bases from J; junction bases left unmatched: 3. Comments on this clone: Its specificity is unknown.

The study's findings and limits: Variance in clone template counts between approximately 2-week samples significantly increased with total template count across all healthy donors. Over approximately two and four weeks, about 15 and 19 clones changed, versus around 1.2 between replicates.

The V call is TRBV7-9, the J call TRBJ1-2, with 9 bases that match TRBD1. The source material was blood. This TCR was sampled from a person aged 18 to 70 in good health. The CDR3 here is CASSLGQGVPNYGYTF. The CDR3 DNA follows: TGTGCCAGCAGCTTAGGACAGGGGGTACCTAACTATGGCTACACCTTC. Drawing the rest from reference TRBV7-9 and TRBJ1-2, the complete variable domain is DTGVSQNPRHKITKRGQNVTFRCDPISEHNRLYWYRQTLGQGPEFLTYFQNEAQLEKSRLLSDRFSAERPKGSFSTLEIQRTEQGDSAMYLCASSLGQGVPNYGYTFGSGTRLTVV.